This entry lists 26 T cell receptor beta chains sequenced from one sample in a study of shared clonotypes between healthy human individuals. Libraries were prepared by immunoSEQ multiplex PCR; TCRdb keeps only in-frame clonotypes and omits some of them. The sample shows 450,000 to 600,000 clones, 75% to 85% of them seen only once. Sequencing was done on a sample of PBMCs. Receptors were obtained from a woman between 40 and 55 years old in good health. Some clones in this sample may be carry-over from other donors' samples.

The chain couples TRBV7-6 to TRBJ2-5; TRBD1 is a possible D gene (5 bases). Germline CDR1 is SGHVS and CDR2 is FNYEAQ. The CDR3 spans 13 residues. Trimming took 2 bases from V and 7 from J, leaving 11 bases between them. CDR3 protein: CASSLRGAATQYF. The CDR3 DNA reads TGTGCCAGCAGCTTACGTGGGGCCGCGACCCAGTACTTC.

CDR3 loop: CASSFGGIRGELFF. The CDR3 DNA reads TGTGCCAGCAGCTTCGGGGGAATACGCGGGGAGCTGTTTTTT. The chain is built from TRBV13 and TRBJ2-2; a weak D match, TRBD2 (6 bases). Germline assignment: CDR1 PRHDT and CDR2 FYEKMQ (reference sequence). The CDR3 is made up of 14 amino acids. The ends were cut back, 3 bases at V and 7 bases at J, with 12 bases in the middle.

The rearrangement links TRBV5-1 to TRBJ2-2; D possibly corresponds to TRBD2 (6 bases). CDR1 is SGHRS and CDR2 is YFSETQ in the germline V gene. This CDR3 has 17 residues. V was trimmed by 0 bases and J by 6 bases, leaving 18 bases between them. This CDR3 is CASSLAHETRISGELFF. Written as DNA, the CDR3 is TGCGCCAGCAGCTTGGCCCACGAGACTAGGATCTCCGGGGAGCTGTTTTTT.

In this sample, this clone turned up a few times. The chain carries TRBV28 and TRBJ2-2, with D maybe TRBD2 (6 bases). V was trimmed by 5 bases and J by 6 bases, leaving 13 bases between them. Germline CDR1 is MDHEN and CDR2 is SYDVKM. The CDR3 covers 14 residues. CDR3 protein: CASSIRRGSGELFF. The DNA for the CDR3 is TGTGCCAGCAGTATCCGGAGGGGATCCGGGGAGCTGTTTTTT.

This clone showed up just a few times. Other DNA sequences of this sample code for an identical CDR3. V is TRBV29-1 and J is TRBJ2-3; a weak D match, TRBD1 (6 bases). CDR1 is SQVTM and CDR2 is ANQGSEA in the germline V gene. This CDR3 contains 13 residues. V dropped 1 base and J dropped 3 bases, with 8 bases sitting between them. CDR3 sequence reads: CSVEARGTDTQYF. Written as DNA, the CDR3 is TGCAGCGTTGAAGCCAGGGGAACAGATACGCAGTATTTT.

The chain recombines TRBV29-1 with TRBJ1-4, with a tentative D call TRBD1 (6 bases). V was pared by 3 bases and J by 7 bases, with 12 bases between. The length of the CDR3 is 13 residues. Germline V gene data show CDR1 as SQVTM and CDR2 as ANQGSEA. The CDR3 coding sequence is TGCAGCGTTGACTCAGGGGCAAGTGAAAAACTGTTTTTT. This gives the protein CSVDSGASEKLFF.

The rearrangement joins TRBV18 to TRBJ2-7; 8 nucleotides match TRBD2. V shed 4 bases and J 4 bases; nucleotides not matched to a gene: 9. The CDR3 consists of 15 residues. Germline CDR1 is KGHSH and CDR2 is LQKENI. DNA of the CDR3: TGTGCCAGCTCACGACCGACTAGCGCAACGTACGAGCAGTACTTC. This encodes CASSRPTSATYEQYF.

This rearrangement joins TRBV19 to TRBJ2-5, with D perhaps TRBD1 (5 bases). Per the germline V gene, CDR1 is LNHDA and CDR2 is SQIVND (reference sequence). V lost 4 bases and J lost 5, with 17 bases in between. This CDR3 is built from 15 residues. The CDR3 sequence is CASSRSDTRRETQYF. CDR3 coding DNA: TGTGCCAGTAGTAGGTCGGACACCCGACGGGAGACCCAGTACTTC.

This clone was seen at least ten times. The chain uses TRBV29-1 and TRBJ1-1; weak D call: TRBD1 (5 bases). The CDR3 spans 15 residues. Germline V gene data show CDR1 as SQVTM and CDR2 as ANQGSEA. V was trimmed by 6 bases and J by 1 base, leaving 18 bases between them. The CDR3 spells CSVVIAGTANTEAFF. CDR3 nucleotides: TGCAGCGTCGTGATAGCGGGGACCGCGAACACTGAAGCTTTCTTT.

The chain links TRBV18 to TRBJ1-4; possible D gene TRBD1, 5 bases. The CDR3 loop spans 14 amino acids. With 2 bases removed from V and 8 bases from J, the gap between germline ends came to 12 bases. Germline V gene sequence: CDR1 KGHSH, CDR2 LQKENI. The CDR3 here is CASSPGGVSEKLFF. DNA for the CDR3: TGTGCCAGCTCACCAGGAGGGGTCAGCGAAAAACTGTTTTTT. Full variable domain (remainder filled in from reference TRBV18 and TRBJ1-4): NAGVMQNPRHLVRRRGQEARLRCSPMKGHSHVYWYRQLPEEGLKFMVYLQKENIIDESGMPKERFSAEFPKEGPSILRIQQVVRGDSAAYFCASSPGGVSEKLFFGSGTQLSVL.

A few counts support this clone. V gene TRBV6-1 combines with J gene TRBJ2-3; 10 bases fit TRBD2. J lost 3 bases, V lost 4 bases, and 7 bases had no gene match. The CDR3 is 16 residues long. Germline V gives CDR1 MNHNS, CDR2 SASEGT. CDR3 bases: TGTGCCAGCAGTGTCCTGAGCGGGAGGGGGACAGATACGCAGTATTTT. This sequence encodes CASSVLSGRGTDTQYF.

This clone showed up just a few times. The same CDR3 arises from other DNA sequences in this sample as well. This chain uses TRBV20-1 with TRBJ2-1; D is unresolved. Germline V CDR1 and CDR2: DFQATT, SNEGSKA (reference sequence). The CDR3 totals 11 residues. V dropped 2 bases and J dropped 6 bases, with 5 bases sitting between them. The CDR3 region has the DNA TGCAGTGCTAGACGCAGCAATGAGCAGTTCTTC. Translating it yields CSARRSNEQFF.

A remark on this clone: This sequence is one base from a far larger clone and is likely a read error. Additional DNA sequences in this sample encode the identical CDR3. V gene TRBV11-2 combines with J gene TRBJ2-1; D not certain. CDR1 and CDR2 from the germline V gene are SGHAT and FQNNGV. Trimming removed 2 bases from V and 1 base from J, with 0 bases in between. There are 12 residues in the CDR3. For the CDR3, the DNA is TGTGCCAGCAGCTTATCCTACAATGAGCAGTTCTTC. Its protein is CASSLSYNEQFF. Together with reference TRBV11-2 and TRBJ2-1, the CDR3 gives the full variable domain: EAGVAQSPRYKIIEKRQSVAFWCNPISGHATLYWYQQILGQGPKLLIQFQNNGVVDDSQLPKDRFSAERLKGVDSTLKIQPAKLEDSAVYLCASSLSYNEQFFGPGTRLTVL.

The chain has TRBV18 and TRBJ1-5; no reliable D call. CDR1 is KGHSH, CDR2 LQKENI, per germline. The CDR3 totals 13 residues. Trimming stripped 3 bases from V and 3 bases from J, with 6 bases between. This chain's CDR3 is CASSPGYNQPQHF. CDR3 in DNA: TGTGCCAGCTCACCCGGATACAATCAGCCCCAGCATTTT.

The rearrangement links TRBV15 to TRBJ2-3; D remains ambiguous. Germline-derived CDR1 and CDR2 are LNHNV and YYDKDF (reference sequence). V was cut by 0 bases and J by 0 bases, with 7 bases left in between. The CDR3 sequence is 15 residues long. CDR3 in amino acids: CATSRDQGSTDTQYF. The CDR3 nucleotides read TGTGCCACCAGCAGAGATCAAGGGAGCACAGATACGCAGTATTTT. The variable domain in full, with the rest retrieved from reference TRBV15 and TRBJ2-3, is DAMVIQNPRYQVTQFGKPVTLSCSQTLNHNVMYWYQQKSSQAPKLLFHYYDKDFNNEADTPDNFQSRRPNTSFCFLDIRSPGLGDTAMYLCATSRDQGSTDTQYFGPGTRLTVL.

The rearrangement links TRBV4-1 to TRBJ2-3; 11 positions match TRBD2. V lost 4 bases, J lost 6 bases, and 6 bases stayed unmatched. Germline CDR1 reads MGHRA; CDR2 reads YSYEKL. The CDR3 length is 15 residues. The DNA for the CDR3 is TGCGCCAGCAGCCCCCAACTAGCGGGGGTCGATACGCAGTATTTT. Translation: CASSPQLAGVDTQYF.

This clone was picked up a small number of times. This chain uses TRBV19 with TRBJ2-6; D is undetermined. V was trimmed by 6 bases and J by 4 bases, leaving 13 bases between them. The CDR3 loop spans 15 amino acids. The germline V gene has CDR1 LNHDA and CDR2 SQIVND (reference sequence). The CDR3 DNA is TGTGCCAGTAGCCGCCAATCGACAGGGGCCAACGTCCTGACTTTC. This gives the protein CASSRQSTGANVLTF.

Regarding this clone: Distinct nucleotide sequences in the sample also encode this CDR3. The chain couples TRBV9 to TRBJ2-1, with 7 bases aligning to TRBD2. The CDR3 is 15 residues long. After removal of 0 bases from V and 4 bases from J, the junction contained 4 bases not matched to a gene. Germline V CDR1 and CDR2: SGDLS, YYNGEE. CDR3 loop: CASSVESGVYNEQFF. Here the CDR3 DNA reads TGTGCCAGCAGCGTAGAAAGCGGGGTTTACAATGAGCAGTTCTTC.

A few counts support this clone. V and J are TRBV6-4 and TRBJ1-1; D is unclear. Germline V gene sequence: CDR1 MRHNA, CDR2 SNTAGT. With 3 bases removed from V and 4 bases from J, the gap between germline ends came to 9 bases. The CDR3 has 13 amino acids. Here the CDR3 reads CASSERWGTEAFF. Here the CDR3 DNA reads TGTGCCAGCAGTGAACGCTGGGGCACTGAAGCTTTCTTT.

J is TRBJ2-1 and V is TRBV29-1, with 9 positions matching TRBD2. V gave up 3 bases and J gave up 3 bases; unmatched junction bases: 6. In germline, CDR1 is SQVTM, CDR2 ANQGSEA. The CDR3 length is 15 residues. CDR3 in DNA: TGCAGCGTTGAGGGGCGGGAGGGCCACTACAATGAGCAGTTCTTC. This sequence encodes CSVEGREGHYNEQFF.

The CDR3 nucleotides read TGTGCCAGTAGGATCTTAGGGGCGGCCCTGAACACTGAAGCTTTCTTT. This sequence encodes CASRILGAALNTEAFF. The chain recombines TRBV19 with TRBJ1-1; TRBD1 is a possible D gene (5 bases). The germline gives CDR1 LNHDA, CDR2 SQIVND (reference sequence). V dropped 6 bases and J dropped 0 bases, with 17 bases sitting between them. The CDR3 runs to 16 residues.

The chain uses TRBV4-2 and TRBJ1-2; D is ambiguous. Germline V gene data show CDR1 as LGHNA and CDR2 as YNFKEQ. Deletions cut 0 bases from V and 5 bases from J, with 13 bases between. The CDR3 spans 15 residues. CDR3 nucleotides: TGTGCCAGCAGCCAAGATTCGGCAGCCGTATATGGCTACACCTTC. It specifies CASSQDSAAVYGYTF.

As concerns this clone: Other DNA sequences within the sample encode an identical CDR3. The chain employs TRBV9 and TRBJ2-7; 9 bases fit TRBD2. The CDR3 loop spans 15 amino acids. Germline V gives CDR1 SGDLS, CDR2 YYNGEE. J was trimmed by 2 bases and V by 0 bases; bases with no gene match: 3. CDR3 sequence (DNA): TGTGCCAGCAGCGTAGAGGCGGGAGGGCCCTACGAGCAGTACTTC. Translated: CASSVEAGGPYEQYF.

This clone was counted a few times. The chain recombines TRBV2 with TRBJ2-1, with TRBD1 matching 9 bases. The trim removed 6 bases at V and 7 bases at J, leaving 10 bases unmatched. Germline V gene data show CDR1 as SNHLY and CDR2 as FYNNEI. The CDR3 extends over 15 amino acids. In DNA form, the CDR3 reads TGTGCCAGCAGACCTGGACAGGGGAGGTGGAATGAGCAGTTCTTC. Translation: CASRPGQGRWNEQFF. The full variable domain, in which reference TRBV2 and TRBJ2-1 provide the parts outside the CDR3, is EPEVTQTPSHQVTQMGQEVILRCVPISNHLYFYWYRQILGQKVEFLVSFYNNEISEKSEIFDDQFSVERPDGSNFTLKIRSTKLEDSAMYFCASRPGQGRWNEQFFGPGTRLTVL.

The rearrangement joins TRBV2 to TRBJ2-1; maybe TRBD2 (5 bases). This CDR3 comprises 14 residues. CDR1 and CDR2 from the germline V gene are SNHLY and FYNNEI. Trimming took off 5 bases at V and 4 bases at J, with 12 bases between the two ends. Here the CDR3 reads CASSFREGYNEQFF. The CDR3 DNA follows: TGTGCCAGCAGTTTCCGGGAAGGTTACAATGAGCAGTTCTTC. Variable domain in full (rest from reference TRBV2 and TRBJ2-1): EPEVTQTPSHQVTQMGQEVILRCVPISNHLYFYWYRQILGQKVEFLVSFYNNEISEKSEIFDDQFSVERPDGSNFTLKIRSTKLEDSAMYFCASSFREGYNEQFFGPGTRLTVL.

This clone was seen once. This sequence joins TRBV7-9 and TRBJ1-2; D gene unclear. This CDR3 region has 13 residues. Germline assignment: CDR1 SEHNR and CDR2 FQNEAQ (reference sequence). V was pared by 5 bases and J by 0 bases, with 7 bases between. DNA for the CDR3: TGTGCCAGCAGCGCGACAACTAACTATGGCTACACCTTC. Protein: CASSATTNYGYTF. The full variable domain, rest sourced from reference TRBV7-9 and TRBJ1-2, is DTGVSQNPRHKITKRGQNVTFRCDPISEHNRLYWYRQTLGQGPEFLTYFQNEAQLEKSRLLSDRFSAERPKGSFSTLEIQRTEQGDSAMYLCASSATTNYGYTFGSGTRLTVV.